One sample yielded the 5 T cell receptor beta chains listed below, sequenced in a study of blood T cell repertoires in COVID-19. Sequencing used immunoSEQ multiplex PCR; TCRdb keeps in-frame clones, though not all of them. The sample has just under 60,000 clones; around 90% are singletons. The specimen sequenced was peripheral blood. All receptors derive from a human donor with active COVID-19. The donor label of this sample is uncertain.

This clone was seen a handful of times. The chain recombines TRBV2 with TRBJ2-1; 9 bases map to TRBD2. CDR1 is SNHLY, CDR2 FYNNEI, per germline. J was trimmed by 14 bases and V by 5 bases; bases with no gene match: 10. The CDR3 is 13 amino acids. The CDR3 here is CASSPPFLAGKFF. Written as DNA, the CDR3 is TGTGCCAGCAGTCCCCCTTTCCTAGCGGGAAAGTTCTTC. The full variable domain, in which reference TRBV2 and TRBJ2-1 provide the parts outside the CDR3, is EPEVTQTPSHQVTQMGQEVILRCVPISNHLYFYWYRQILGQKVEFLVSFYNNEISEKSEIFDDQFSVERPDGSNFTLKIRSTKLEDSAMYFCASSPPFLAGKFFGPGTRLTVL.

The chain recombines TRBV6-5 with TRBJ2-7; D possibly corresponds to TRBD1 (6 bases). V lost 4 bases, J lost 7 bases, and 17 bases lay in between. The germline V gene has CDR1 MNHEY and CDR2 SVGAGI. The CDR3 length is 14 residues. The CDR3 bases are TGTGCCAGCAGTTCTCGAGGGGGTCCGAAAGAGCAGTACTTC. This sequence encodes CASSSRGGPKEQYF.

The chain carries TRBV7-2 and TRBJ1-1; 8 nucleotides agree with TRBD1. V shed 5 bases, J shed 12 bases, and the junction held 8 bases outside the gene matches. CDR1 and CDR2 from the germline V gene are SGHTA and FQGNSA. This CDR3 has 12 amino acids. The CDR3, as DNA: TGTGCCAGCAGCCTCCGGACAGGGAGGCCTTTCTTT. Encoded protein: CASSLRTGRPFF.

This chain connects TRBV2 to TRBJ1-4; 7 positions agree with TRBD1. The V and J ends lost 6 bases and 3 bases, in that order; junction bases with no gene match: 10. This CDR3 contains 16 residues. CDR1 SNHLY and CDR2 FYNNEI come from the germline V gene. CDR3 coding DNA: TGTGCCAGCAGAAGGACAGGACCAGCAGCTAATGAAAAACTGTTTTTT. This encodes CASRRTGPAANEKLFF.

The rearrangement links TRBV25-1 to TRBJ2-2; 7 bases match TRBD2. CDR1 and CDR2 (germline): MGHDK, SYGVNS. The CDR3 is 15 amino acids. The V segment lost 4 bases and the J segment 3 bases; nucleotides outside the gene matches: 5. The CDR3 loop is CASSGGGFDTGELFF. The DNA for the CDR3 is TGTGCCAGCAGTGGGGGGGGATTTGACACCGGGGAGCTGTTTTTT. Looking up the rest from reference TRBV25-1 and TRBJ2-2 gives the full variable domain: EADIYQTPRYLVIGTGKKITLECSQTMGHDKMYWYQQDPGMELHLIHYSYGVNSTEKGDLSSESTVSRIRTEHFPLTLESARPSHTSQYLCASSGGGFDTGELFFGEGSRLTVL.